This T cell receptor (beta chain) was profiled in a study of T cell responses to AZD1222 COVID-19 vaccine. Germline assignment: CDR1 SGHKS and CDR2 YYEKEE (reference sequence). V was clipped by 0 bases and J by 3 bases; unmatched bases: 8. CDR3 length: 18 amino acids. Repertoires were generated with immunoSEQ multiplex PCR, while TCRdb's copy carries only in-frame clones and drops some. This sample has around 25,000 clones, with roughly 91% found just once. To note about this clone: The target antigen is unknown.

Findings and limits, study-wide: Donors skewed white British and female; clonal diversity was possibly underestimated.

The sequencing used peripheral blood, collected 28 days after the second AZD1222 dose. The gene calls are TRBV5-5 and TRBJ2-1; 11 nucleotides match TRBD2. The TCR comes from an adult who received the AZD1222 COVID-19 vaccine. In nucleotides, the CDR3 is TGTGCCAGCAGCTTGGAGAACTTAGCGGGAGGGGGCTACAATGAGCAGTTCTTC. Translating it yields CASSLENLAGGGYNEQFF.